What follows is one T cell receptor beta chain and its context. The antigen is not known. MiXCR, run by TCRdb on the 5' RACE reads, gives a single entry per CDR3 protein. Of 260,000 or so distinct CDR3 sequences in the sample, 16% were seen once. The data derive from a study of T-cell memory formation after mild COVID-19. Germline V CDR1 and CDR2: MNHEY, SMNVEV (reference sequence). This CDR3 has 15 amino acids. With 1 base removed from V and 3 bases from J, the gap between germline ends came to 13 bases. Notes on the study in general: CD4+ contracting clones were mainly CM and EM; CD8+ ones, EMRA. Clones from the second wave (peaking day 37) had unconfirmed SARS-CoV-2 specificity.

Sequences were obtained from PBMCs or a T cell subset sorted from them (not recorded which). The source of this sequence is a man between 18 and 35 years old who had mild COVID-19 (a few samples of this study predate the infection). Cell type and time point are not known. The chain employs TRBV27 and TRBJ2-7; a possible D gene is TRBD2 (7 bases). CDR3 sequence: CASSLWGGQGYEQYF. The CDR3 nucleotides are TGTGCCAGCAGTTTATGGGGGGGCCAGGGCTACGAGCAGTACTTC.